The TCR beta chain described here comes from a study of early T cells in non-severe SARS-CoV-2 infection. Unique molecular identifier tags were affixed to discrete cDNA molecules. Each CDR3 protein gets one entry after TCRdb re-called the 5' RACE reads with MiXCR. The sample includes approximately 67,000 distinct CDR3 sequences, approximately 9.1% of them seen just once. This clonotype showed up many times. The length of the CDR3 is 15 residues. The V and J ends lost 2 bases and 0 bases, in that order; junction bases with no gene match: 2. Germline CDR1 and CDR2: SGHNT and YYREEE (reference sequence).

The TCR was taken from an adult who was a healthcare worker with PCR-confirmed SARS-CoV-2 infection or an uninfected control (not recorded which). This chain joins TRBV5-4 and TRBJ2-1; 7 bases match TRBD2. The material sequenced was whole blood. CDR3 sequence: CASSFLADSYNEQFF. DNA of the CDR3: TGTGCCAGCAGCTTTCTAGCGGACTCCTACAATGAGCAGTTCTTC.